Listed below are T cell receptor beta chains from one sample, sequenced in a study of brain T cells in children with intractable seizures. Here immunoSEQ multiplex PCR was the method, and the copy in TCRdb shows in-frame clones only, minus some. The table shows around 38,000 clones, with about nine tenths occurring only once. Here the sequenced sample was peripheral blood, taken at surgery. The receptors stem from a girl aged 2 to 9 with tuberous sclerosis and intractable seizures. CDR3s include the opening cysteine and the closing phenylalanine or tryptophan. Fields, in order: clone size, V gene, J gene, D gene, CDR3 protein, CDR3 DNA. A D gene is named only where the DNA matches it firmly. Clone sizes are given selectively: once, few, many, or a class where the clone is expanded.

clone size: -
V gene: TRBV13
J gene: TRBJ2-5
D gene: -
CDR3 protein: CASSRQGLETQYF
CDR3 DNA: TGTGCCAGCAGCAGACAAGGATTAGAGACCCAGTACTTC

clone size: -
V gene: TRBV4-1
J gene: TRBJ2-5
D gene: -
CDR3 protein: CASSQGSGGRGETQYF
CDR3 DNA: TGCGCCAGCAGCCAAGGGTCAGGCGGCCGCGGGGAGACCCAGTACTTC

clone size: once
V gene: TRBV4-1
J gene: TRBJ2-4
D gene: TRBD1
CDR3 protein: CASSQVGTGNMVVAKNIQYF
CDR3 DNA: TGCGCCAGCAGCCAAGTCGGGACAGGGAATATGGTGGTGGCCAAAAACATTCAGTACTTC

clone size: -
V gene: TRBV4-2
J gene: TRBJ1-1
D gene: -
CDR3 protein: CASSPFGVNTEAFF
CDR3 DNA: TGTGCCAGCAGCCCGTTTGGAGTGAACACTGAAGCTTTCTTT

clone size: -
V gene: TRBV30
J gene: TRBJ2-5
D gene: -
CDR3 protein: CAWSVWLGGRETQYF
CDR3 DNA: TGTGCCTGGAGTGTGTGGTTAGGGGGTCGAGAGACCCAGTACTTC

clone size: -
V gene: TRBV12-3/TRBV12-4
J gene: TRBJ1-2
D gene: -
CDR3 protein: CASTESPDYGYTF
CDR3 DNA: TGTGCCAGCACCGAGAGTCCGGACTATGGCTACACCTTC

clone size: -
V gene: TRBV18
J gene: TRBJ1-2
D gene: TRBD1
CDR3 protein: CASSPRGPGQGDGYTF
CDR3 DNA: TGTGCCAGCTCACCAAGGGGACCGGGACAGGGGGATGGCTACACCTTC

clone size: -
V gene: TRBV7-2
J gene: TRBJ1-1
D gene: -
CDR3 protein: CASSLGPRVGEAFF
CDR3 DNA: TGTGCCAGCAGCCTTGGTCCTCGGGTGGGTGAAGCTTTCTTT

clone size: -
V gene: TRBV7-9
J gene: TRBJ1-1
D gene: -
CDR3 protein: CASGSTEAFF
CDR3 DNA: TGTGCCAGCGGGAGTACTGAAGCTTTCTTT

clone size: -
V gene: TRBV3-1/TRBV3-2
J gene: TRBJ2-5
D gene: -
CDR3 protein: CASSQAQTQYF
CDR3 DNA: TGTGCCAGCAGCCAAGCTCAGACCCAGTACTTC

clone size: medium-sized
V gene: TRBV28
J gene: TRBJ1-5
D gene: TRBD1
CDR3 protein: CASSLRATGGGWQPQHF
CDR3 DNA: TGTGCCAGCAGTTTAAGGGCGACAGGGGGCGGATGGCAGCCCCAGCATTTT

clone size: -
V gene: TRBV9
J gene: TRBJ1-5
D gene: -
CDR3 protein: CASSPGEGNGNQPQHF
CDR3 DNA: TGTGCCAGCAGCCCAGGGGAGGGAAACGGCAATCAGCCCCAGCATTTT

clone size: -
V gene: TRBV7-6
J gene: TRBJ1-4
D gene: TRBD1
CDR3 protein: CASSQQLTGGEKLFF
CDR3 DNA: TGTGCCAGCAGCCAACAATTGACAGGGGGGGAAAAACTGTTTTTT

clone size: -
V gene: TRBV27
J gene: TRBJ1-4
D gene: -
CDR3 protein: CASASGIATNEKLFF
CDR3 DNA: TGTGCCAGCGCGTCCGGGATTGCAACTAATGAAAAACTGTTTTTT

clone size: -
V gene: TRBV2
J gene: TRBJ2-2
D gene: TRBD2
CDR3 protein: CASRPGLAGSGELFF
CDR3 DNA: TGTGCCAGCAGGCCGGGACTAGCGGGGAGCGGGGAGCTGTTTTTT

clone size: -
V gene: TRBV6-5
J gene: TRBJ1-1
D gene: -
CDR3 protein: CATFDGMNTEAFF
CDR3 DNA: TGTGCCACCTTTGACGGTATGAACACTGAAGCTTTCTTT

clone size: -
V gene: TRBV9
J gene: TRBJ1-2
D gene: -
CDR3 protein: CASTKGGRYGYTF
CDR3 DNA: TGTGCCAGCACCAAAGGGGGTCGGTATGGCTACACCTTC

clone size: -
V gene: TRBV10-3
J gene: TRBJ2-5
D gene: -
CDR3 protein: CAISDRTAGTQYF
CDR3 DNA: TGTGCCATCAGTGATAGGACAGCTGGGACCCAGTACTTC

clone size: -
V gene: TRBV7-2
J gene: TRBJ1-5
D gene: TRBD1
CDR3 protein: CASSPKTGEGQPQHF
CDR3 DNA: TGTGCCAGCAGCCCTAAGACAGGGGAGGGGCAGCCCCAGCATTTT

clone size: -
V gene: TRBV5-8
J gene: TRBJ1-1
D gene: TRBD1
CDR3 protein: CASSLVTGIPNTEAFF
CDR3 DNA: TGTGCCAGCAGCTTGGTGACAGGGATCCCTAACACTGAAGCTTTCTTT

clone size: -
V gene: TRBV11-2
J gene: TRBJ1-1
D gene: -
CDR3 protein: CASSLGQGLNTEAFF
CDR3 DNA: TGTGCCAGCAGCTTAGGTCAGGGCTTGAACACTGAAGCTTTCTTT

clone size: -
V gene: TRBV24-1
J gene: TRBJ1-1
D gene: -
CDR3 protein: CATSDRTAKGGEAFF
CDR3 DNA: TGTGCCACCAGTGATAGGACAGCAAAAGGGGGTGAAGCTTTCTTT